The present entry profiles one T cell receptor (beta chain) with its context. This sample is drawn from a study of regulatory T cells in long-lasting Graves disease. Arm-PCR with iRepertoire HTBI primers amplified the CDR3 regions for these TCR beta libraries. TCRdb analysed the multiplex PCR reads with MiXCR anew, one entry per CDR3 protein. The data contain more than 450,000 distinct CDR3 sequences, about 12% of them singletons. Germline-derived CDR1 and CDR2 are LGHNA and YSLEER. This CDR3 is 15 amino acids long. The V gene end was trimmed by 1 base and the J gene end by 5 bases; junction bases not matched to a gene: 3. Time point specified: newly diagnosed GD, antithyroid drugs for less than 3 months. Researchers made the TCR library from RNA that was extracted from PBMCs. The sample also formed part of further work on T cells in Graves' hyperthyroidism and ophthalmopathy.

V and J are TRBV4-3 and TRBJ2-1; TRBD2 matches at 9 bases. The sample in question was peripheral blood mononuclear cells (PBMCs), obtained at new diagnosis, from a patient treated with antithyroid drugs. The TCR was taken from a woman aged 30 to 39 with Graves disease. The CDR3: CASSQAREGHNEQFF. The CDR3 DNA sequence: TGCGCCAGCAGCCAAGCGCGGGAGGGACACAATGAGCAGTTCTTC.